This entry lists 30 T cell receptor beta chains sequenced from one sample in a study of identical twins. One entry per CDR3 protein results from TCRdb running MiXCR on the 5' RACE reads. Counted here are fewer than 650,000 distinct CDR3 sequences, around a tenth occurring once; the ten biggest clones make up around 3.2%. The same specimen was also included in a second study, on yellow fever vaccine responses in identical twins.

Sequencing was done on a sample of PBMCs. The source is a woman aged 18 to 35 in good health.

As to this clonotype: The germline gene is not matched at one end of the junction; a read error may be the cause. The V and J genes are TRBV27 and TRBJ2-1, with D uncertain. Germline-derived CDR1 and CDR2 are MNHEY and SMNVEV (reference sequence). The CDR3 is 16 residues long. The CDR3, as DNA: TGTGCCAGCAGTAACCCGCCTAGTACCCGGTACAATGATCAGTTCTTC. Protein product: CASSNPPSTRYNDQFF.

The chain links TRBV7-2 to TRBJ2-1; tentatively, D is TRBD1 (6 bases). Germline V gene data show CDR1 as SGHTA and CDR2 as FQGNSA. Deletions cut 2 bases from V and 8 bases from J, with 10 bases between. The CDR3 runs to 13 residues. The CDR3, as DNA: TGTGCCAGCAGCTTACTCAGGGGCGATGAGCAGTTCTTC. This codes for CASSLLRGDEQFF.

This clonotype was detected only a few times. The chain uses TRBV19 and TRBJ2-1, with unresolved D. Germline CDR1 LNHDA, CDR2 SQIVND (reference sequence). The V end was cut by 3 bases, the J end by 4 bases, with 7 bases between. The CDR3 runs to 13 residues. DNA for the CDR3: TGTGCCAGTAGTATTAGCAGTTACAATGAGCAGTTCTTC. This encodes CASSISSYNEQFF.

In this sample, this clonotype turned up a few times. The V and J genes are TRBV3-1 and TRBJ1-4, with a possible D match to TRBD1 (5 bases). This CDR3 has 15 amino acids. The V end was cut by 4 bases, the J end by 6 bases, with 15 bases between. In germline, CDR1 is LGHDT, CDR2 YNNKEL (reference sequence). DNA for the CDR3: TGTGCCAGCAGCCGGGGGGACGGACAACATGAAAAACTGTTTTTT. This gives the protein CASSRGDGQHEKLFF.

The table lists this clonotype with many counts. The genes are TRBV6-5 and TRBJ2-7, with D maybe TRBD2 (5 bases). The CDR3 length is 15 residues. V shed 5 bases and J shed 0 bases, with 14 bases lying between them. Germline CDR1 MNHEY, CDR2 SVGAGI. The DNA of the CDR3 is TGTGCCAGCAGTCTACTCCGGGGAAGCTCCTACGAGCAGTACTTC. Its translation: CASSLLRGSSYEQYF.

This clonotype has at least ten counts. The rearrangement uses TRBV9 and TRBJ1-1, with TRBD1 as a possible D gene (6 bases). Looked up from germline, CDR1 is SGDLS and CDR2 is YYNGEE. The CDR3 is made up of 15 amino acids. V shed 4 bases and J shed 1 base, with 14 bases lying between them. Here the CDR3 reads CASSRGQGTNTEAFF. CDR3 DNA: TGTGCCAGCAGCCGGGGGCAGGGGACGAACACTGAAGCTTTCTTT. Full variable domain (outside the CDR3, taken from reference TRBV9 and TRBJ1-1): DSGVTQTPKHLITATGQRVTLRCSPRSGDLSVYWYQQSLDQGLQFLIQYYNGEERAKGNILERFSAQQFPDLHSELNLSSLELGDSALYFCASSRGQGTNTEAFFGQGTRLTVV.

This clonotype was recorded a few times. CDR3 amino acids: CASSHQLAGLAKNIQYF. The CDR3 DNA sequence: TGCGCCAGCAGCCACCAACTAGCGGGTCTAGCCAAAAACATTCAGTACTTC. The genes are TRBV4-3 and TRBJ2-4; 9 bases agree with TRBD2. Germline loops: CDR1 LGHNA, CDR2 YSLEER. There are 17 residues in the CDR3. Losses at the gene ends were 3 bases for V and 0 bases for J; bases not matched to a gene: 6.

This clonotype was observed a few times. This chain joins TRBV5-5 and TRBJ2-1; D gene ambiguous. Germline V CDR1 and CDR2: SGHKS, YYEKEE (reference sequence). The CDR3 runs to 15 residues. Trimming shortened V by 1 base and J by 1 base, and 9 bases separated the two germline ends. CDR3 residues: CASSLYLGSYNEQFF. The CDR3 DNA follows: TGTGCCAGCAGCTTGTATTTGGGATCCTACAATGAGCAGTTCTTC.

This clonotype has only a few counts. The chain carries TRBV29-1 and TRBJ2-4; D is ambiguous. This CDR3 is 14 amino acids long. The V end lost 4 bases, the J end lost 8 bases, and 18 bases lay between the germline ends. Germline loops: CDR1 SQVTM, CDR2 ANQGSEA. The CDR3 loop reads CSVGPNGVMDIQYF. The CDR3 coding sequence is TGCAGCGTTGGTCCTAACGGAGTGATGGACATTCAGTACTTC. Based on the CDR3 plus reference TRBV29-1 and TRBJ2-4, the full variable domain is SAVISQKPSRDICQRGTSLTIQCQVDSQVTMMFWYRQQPGQSLTLIATANQGSEATYESGFVIDKFPISRPNLTFSTLTVSNMSPEDSSIYLCSVGPNGVMDIQYFGAGTRLSVL.

This clonotype has at least ten counts. This chain links TRBV7-2 with TRBJ2-7; unclear D gene. CDR1 SGHTA and CDR2 FQGNSA come from the germline V gene. The CDR3 contains 15 residues. Trimming shortened V by 1 base and J by 3 bases, and 13 bases separated the two germline ends. CDR3 coding DNA: TGTGCCAGCAGCTTAGACAGTGGGTCTCGCTACGAGCAGTACTTC. Translated: CASSLDSGSRYEQYF.

This clonotype was counted at least ten times. The genes are TRBV29-1 and TRBJ2-1; 12 bases match TRBD2. Trimming cost V 4 bases and J 7 bases; bases outside gene matches: 11. Germline V CDR1 and CDR2: SQVTM, ANQGSEA. The CDR3 runs 16 residues. As DNA, the CDR3 is TGCAGCGTTGCCCGGACTAGCGGGACGGCGAGGAATGAGCAGTTCTTC. Translating gives CSVARTSGTARNEQFF.

This clonotype was recorded a few times. The chain carries TRBV6-1 and TRBJ2-7; D could derive from TRBD1 or TRBD2 (5 bases each). The length of the CDR3 is 14 residues. Germline values: CDR1 MNHNS, CDR2 SASEGT. The V gene lost 6 bases and the J gene lost 3 bases, with 15 bases spanning the gap. The CDR3 here is CASRSGTGRYEQYF. The CDR3 nucleotides are TGTGCCAGCAGGTCCGGGACCGGGCGCTACGAGCAGTACTTC.

The gene calls are TRBV14 and TRBJ2-1; no reliable D call. The CDR3 spans 13 residues. V was cut by 8 bases and J by 9 bases, with 17 bases left in between. Germline CDR1 reads SGHDN; CDR2 reads FVKESK. DNA for the CDR3: TGTGCCAGCGCCCCCGGGTGGCTGGCTGAGCAGTTCTTC. This codes for CASAPGWLAEQFF. Full variable domain (remainder filled in from reference TRBV14 and TRBJ2-1): EAGVTQFPSHSVIEKGQTVTLRCDPISGHDNLYWYRRVMGKEIKFLLHFVKESKQDESGMPNNRFLAERTGGTYSTLKVQPAELEDSGVYFCASAPGWLAEQFFGPGTRLTVL.

This clonotype was counted ten times or more. J is TRBJ2-7 and V is TRBV28, with 10 positions matching TRBD2. Germline CDR1 MDHEN, CDR2 SYDVKM. The CDR3 is 16 residues long. V shed 3 bases and J 0 bases; nucleotides not matched to a gene: 5. CDR3 residues: CASSFVASGSSYEQYF. As DNA, the CDR3 is TGTGCCAGCAGTTTTGTAGCTAGCGGGAGCTCCTACGAGCAGTACTTC.

This clonotype was recorded at least ten times. V and J are TRBV28 and TRBJ2-2; D not certain. From germline, CDR1 is MDHEN and CDR2 SYDVKM. The CDR3 sequence is 13 residues long. The germline V and J ends were trimmed by 6 bases and 2 bases, with 7 bases remaining between them. The CDR3 spells CASRNLNTGELFF. CDR3 in DNA: TGTGCCAGCAGGAACCTTAACACCGGGGAGCTGTTTTTT.

The chain is built from TRBV3-1 and TRBJ2-7, with 10 bases matching TRBD2. The CDR3 has 17 amino acids. CDR1 LGHDT and CDR2 YNNKEL come from the germline V gene (reference sequence). The junction had 11 bases not matched to a gene; V was cut back by 0 bases and J by 6 bases. CDR3 amino acids: CASSQDPRASGSSEQYF. CDR3 DNA sequence: TGTGCCAGCAGCCAAGATCCAAGGGCTAGCGGGAGTTCCGAGCAGTACTTC.

This clonotype occurred a few times. The chain carries TRBV29-1 and TRBJ1-1; no reliable D call. V was pared by 6 bases and J by 3 bases, with 8 bases between. From germline, CDR1 is SQVTM and CDR2 ANQGSEA. This CDR3 spans 11 amino acids. This chain's CDR3 is CSVETYTEAFF. CDR3 DNA: TGCAGCGTAGAAACGTACACTGAAGCTTTCTTT.

This clonotype has more than one count but fewer than ten. CDR3: CSASALRRETQYF. The CDR3 region has the DNA TGCAGTGCTAGCGCTCTTAGACGGGAGACCCAGTACTTC. J is TRBJ2-5 and V is TRBV20-1; D unclear. V was trimmed by 3 bases and J by 5 bases, leaving 13 bases between them. CDR1 is DFQATT and CDR2 is SNEGSKA in the germline V gene (reference sequence). The CDR3 sequence is 13 residues long.

This clonotype was seen only a few times. The chain combines TRBV18 with TRBJ2-5; D is unclear. The germline V and J ends were trimmed by 3 bases and 5 bases, with 13 bases remaining between them. Germline-derived CDR1 and CDR2 are KGHSH and LQKENI. The CDR3 runs 14 residues. CDR3 nucleotides: TGTGCCAGCTCACCGGTTTTAGACGGGGAGACCCAGTACTTC. This gives the protein CASSPVLDGETQYF. The whole variable domain, filled in from reference TRBV18 and TRBJ2-5, reads NAGVMQNPRHLVRRRGQEARLRCSPMKGHSHVYWYRQLPEEGLKFMVYLQKENIIDESGMPKERFSAEFPKEGPSILRIQQVVRGDSAAYFCASSPVLDGETQYFGPGTRLLVL.

V usage is TRBV2 and J usage is TRBJ2-2; unclear D gene. Germline CDR1 is SNHLY and CDR2 is FYNNEI. V shed 6 bases and J shed 5 bases, with 10 bases lying between them. The length of the CDR3 is 13 residues. CDR3 protein: CASSPVVTGELFF. The CDR3 region has the DNA TGTGCCAGCAGCCCTGTGGTGACCGGGGAGCTGTTTTTT.

This clonotype was seen many times. The chain is built from TRBV4-3 and TRBJ2-3; no reliable D call. The V and J ends lost 0 bases and 4 bases respectively, with 5 bases between them. Germline-derived CDR1 and CDR2 are LGHNA and YSLEER. CDR3 length equals 13 residues. The CDR3 loop reads CASSQDRSDTQYF. The CDR3 coding sequence is TGCGCCAGCAGCCAAGATAGGTCAGATACGCAGTATTTT.

In this sample, this clonotype turned up many times. The chain has TRBV28 and TRBJ2-1; 9 bases match TRBD1. CDR3 length equals 15 residues. The ends lost 6 bases at V and 7 bases at J; junction bases unmatched: 10. In germline, CDR1 is MDHEN, CDR2 SYDVKM. In DNA form, the CDR3 reads TGTGCCAGCAGACCCCGGGACAGGGTCAATAATGAGCAGTTCTTC. Translation gives CASRPRDRVNNEQFF.

This clonotype was seen repeatedly, ten times or more. This chain joins TRBV29-1 and TRBJ2-7, with a possible D match to TRBD1 (6 bases). The CDR3 has 15 residues. Germline CDR1 and CDR2: SQVTM and ANQGSEA. The ends were cut back, 6 bases at V and 1 base at J, with 19 bases in the middle. The CDR3 sequence is CSVFLTMDRSYEQYF. CDR3 DNA: TGCAGCGTCTTCCTCACAATGGACAGATCCTACGAGCAGTACTTC.

This clonotype was seen at least ten times. CDR3 DNA sequence: TGCGCCAGCAGCTTGGGACAGGGTTTCCCTAATGAAAAACTGTTTTTT. Protein sequence: CASSLGQGFPNEKLFF. The chain has TRBV5-1 and TRBJ1-4; 7 positions agree with TRBD1. V was pared by 0 bases and J by 3 bases, with 5 bases of the junction left unmatched. Germline V gene sequence: CDR1 SGHRS, CDR2 YFSETQ. The length of the CDR3 is 16 residues.

This clonotype showed up many times. CDR3 bases: TGTGCCAGCAGCTTAGCGGACAGATACGAGCAGTACTTC. Translation: CASSLADRYEQYF. V and J are TRBV7-2 and TRBJ2-7, with D tentatively TRBD1 (6 bases). CDR3 size: 13 residues. CDR1 is SGHTA and CDR2 is FQGNSA in the germline V gene. Trimming took 0 bases from V and 4 from J, leaving 7 bases between them.

This clonotype was seen more than once but under ten times. This sequence joins TRBV20-1 and TRBJ2-7, with TRBD2 as a possible D gene (6 bases). Trimming cost V 3 bases and J 7 bases, with 16 bases left between them. The germline CDR1 and CDR2 sequences are DFQATT and SNEGSKA (reference sequence). The CDR3 is 13 residues long. Here the CDR3 DNA reads TGCAGTGCTAGCGGGAGATCAACTAGGGAGCAGTACTTC. This translates into CSASGRSTREQYF.

Remarks on this clonotype: One base away lies a much larger clone, so this may be a sequencing read error. The chain recombines TRBV4-3 with TRBJ2-7, with D maybe TRBD2 (5 bases). CDR3 length: 14 residues. Per germline, CDR1 LGHNA and CDR2 YSLEER. Trimming removed 4 bases from V and 0 bases from J, with 10 bases in between. For the CDR3, the DNA is TGCGCCAGCAGCCGGGGAGCGAGCTCCTACGAGCAGTACTTC. Residues: CASSRGASSYEQYF.

This clonotype was seen at least ten times. CDR3 nucleotide sequence: TGTGCCAGCAGTTTTGCTAGGGTTTGGGACGAGCAGTACTTC. As protein: CASSFARVWDEQYF. This chain joins TRBV12-3 or TRBV12-4 and TRBJ2-7; unclear D gene. Trimming pared 3 bases from V and 5 bases from J, leaving 14 bases between. This CDR3 contains 14 residues.

The rearrangement uses TRBV11-2 and TRBJ1-6; the match to TRBD1 covers 7 bases. CDR3 length: 14 amino acids. CDR1 and CDR2 (germline): SGHAT, FQNNGV. With V trimmed by 5 bases and J by 7 bases, 5 bases remained unmatched. The CDR3, as DNA: TGTGCCAGCAGCATCCGGGACAGCAATTCACCCCTCCACTTT. Amino acids: CASSIRDSNSPLHF.

The V gene is TRBV7-9, the J gene TRBJ1-1; D is perhaps TRBD1 (5 bases). V was shortened by 6 bases and J by 5 bases, with 19 bases between the two germline ends. This CDR3 is 15 amino acids long. The germline gives CDR1 SEHNR, CDR2 FQNEAQ (reference sequence). CDR3 region: CASSLIFGGKTEAFF. In DNA, the CDR3 is TGTGCCAGCAGTCTTATCTTCGGGGGGAAGACTGAAGCTTTCTTT.